This is a list of T cell receptor beta chains from one sample in a study of technical replicates of blood from several donors. Sequenced by immunoSEQ multiplex PCR; TCRdb stores in-frame clones only, minus some. The data contain 50,000 to 65,000 clones, roughly nine tenths of them seen just once; the ten biggest clones take up 4% to 5%. The sample was PBMCs. All receptors derive from a human donor in good health. Some clones in this sample may be carry-over from other donors' samples. Each CDR3 is given with its conserved first and last residue. A D gene is named only where the DNA matches it firmly. Size is stated for part of the rows, as once, few or many counts, or as a class when the clone is expanded.

TRBJ1-1 | - | TRBV18 | - | TGTGCCAGCTCACCACTAAGGACAGAGAACACTGAAGCTTTCTTT | CASSPLRTENTEAFF
TRBJ2-6 | - | TRBV7-9 | - | TGTGCCAGCAGGGCCTCCGGGACTGGAGGTATTGCTGGGGCCAACGTCCTGACTTTC | CASRASGTGGIAGANVLTF
TRBJ2-3 | TRBD2 | TRBV5-4 | - | TGTGCCAGCAGCTTGGAGGGCGGGGGGGCTCATACGCAGTATTTT | CASSLEGGGAHTQYF
TRBJ2-7 | - | TRBV5-4 | - | TGTGCCAGCCACGAGACAGGTTACGAGCAGTACTTC | CASHETGYEQYF
TRBJ2-7 | TRBD2 | TRBV7-8 | - | TGTGCCAGCAGGCCCGGGACTAGCGGGATTCCCGTCTACGAGCAGTACTTC | CASRPGTSGIPVYEQYF
TRBJ2-5 | - | TRBV28 | - | TGTGCCAGCAGGGAGACAGGTCCCATCCAAGAGACCCAGTACTTC | CASRETGPIQETQYF
TRBJ2-2 | - | TRBV2 | - | TGTGCCAGCAGTGAAAGAGATGGCGGGACCGGGGAGCTGTTTTTT | CASSERDGGTGELFF
TRBJ2-7 | - | TRBV9 | - | TGTGCCAACTTCTCCGTCAGGGTTTACGAGCAGTACTTC | CANFSVRVYEQYF
TRBJ2-7 | - | TRBV14 | - | TGTGCCAGCAGCCAAGATCTGACAGGTACCTACGAGCAGTACTTC | CASSQDLTGTYEQYF
TRBJ2-7 | - | TRBV4-2 | - | TGTGCCAGCAGCCAAGATTATCGGGACTGGGAGTCGGCCGAGCAGTACTTC | CASSQDYRDWESAEQYF
TRBJ2-3 | - | TRBV7-2 | - | TGTGCCAGCAGCTTAGGGGGGCGCGGCACAGATACGCAGTATTTT | CASSLGGRGTDTQYF
TRBJ2-3 | - | TRBV5-1 | - | TGCGCCAGCAGCTTGGGGCCAGGAACACCCACAGATACGCAGTATTTT | CASSLGPGTPTDTQYF
TRBJ2-7 | - | TRBV29-1 | - | TGCAGCGTTGTTGTGCCGGGTGAGCAGTACTTC | CSVVVPGEQYF
TRBJ2-3 | TRBD2 | TRBV7-9 | - | TGTGCCAGCAGCATTGGGACTAGCGGACTCACAGATACGCAGTATTTT | CASSIGTSGLTDTQYF
TRBJ2-3 | - | TRBV5-4 | - | TGTGCCAGCAGCTTGGCCCCGCCGGCAGATACGCAGTATTTT | CASSLAPPADTQYF
TRBJ2-5 | - | TRBV6-1 | - | TGTGCCAGCAGTGTAGGGTCAGGGGTGGTTGAGACCCAGTACTTC | CASSVGSGVVETQYF
TRBJ2-7 | - | TRBV5-1 | - | TGCGCCAGCAGCGGGGGCTCGTTGGGCCCCAGTCCCGAGCAGTACTTC | CASSGGSLGPSPEQYF
TRBJ2-3 | - | TRBV18 | - | TGTGCCAGCTCACCATACCCACAGCTCATCAGCACAGATACGCAGTATTTT | CASSPYPQLISTDTQYF
TRBJ1-4 | - | TRBV14 | - | TGTGCCAGCAGCCAAGCGTCACAGCGGGGCATTCGGGAAAAACTGTTTTTT | CASSQASQRGIREKLFF
TRBJ2-2 | - | TRBV7-9 | - | TGTGCCAGCAGCTTAAGCAGGGCCCAGAACACCGGGGAGCTGTTTTTT | CASSLSRAQNTGELFF
TRBJ1-4 | TRBD1 | TRBV5-1 | - | TGCGCCAGCAGCCCCGACACAGGGGCTGAAAAACTGTTTTTT | CASSPDTGAEKLFF
TRBJ1-2 | - | TRBV4-3 | - | TGCGCCAGCAGCCAGGGGCCTTATGGCTACACCTTC | CASSQGPYGYTF
TRBJ1-4 | - | TRBV28 | - | TGTGCCAGCAGTCTTGGGGGCTCCTTCGGGGAAAAACTGTTTTTT | CASSLGGSFGEKLFF
TRBJ2-3 | TRBD2 | TRBV4-3 | - | TGCGCCAGCAGAAGTAGCGGGAGTCACACAGATACGCAGTATTTT | CASRSSGSHTDTQYF
TRBJ2-7 | - | TRBV18 | - | TGTGCCAGCTCTGTGACTGCATCCTACGAGCAGTACTTC | CASSVTASYEQYF
TRBJ2-7 | - | TRBV11-2 | - | TGTGCCAGCAGCTTAGTCGAGAAATCAAGCTCCTACGAGCAGTACTTC | CASSLVEKSSSYEQYF
TRBJ2-1 | - | TRBV2 | - | TGTGCCAGCAAAGGGAGCTCCTACAATGAGCAGTTCTTC | CASKGSSYNEQFF
TRBJ2-1 | - | TRBV6-5 | - | TGTGCCAGCAGTCCTCGGGGAGGACCGTACAATGAGCAGTTCTTC | CASSPRGGPYNEQFF
TRBJ1-3 | - | TRBV9 | - | TGTGCCAGCAGCCCTTCGGGTGGTGGAAACACCATATATTTT | CASSPSGGGNTIYF
TRBJ2-2 | TRBD2 | TRBV7-3 | - | TGTGCCAGCAGCCGGGACTACAACACCGGGGAGCTGTTTTTT | CASSRDYNTGELFF
TRBJ2-1 | TRBD2 | TRBV6-1 | - | TGTGCCAGCAGTGGGCGGGGTAGCGGGCAGAGGGAGCAGTTCTTC | CASSGRGSGQREQFF
TRBJ2-1 | - | TRBV2 | - | TGTGCCAGCAGTGTGGTCCAGAATGGGCGCAATGAGCAGTTCTTC | CASSVVQNGRNEQFF
TRBJ1-5 | TRBD1 | TRBV4-2 | - | TGTGCCAGCAGCTCAAGCATTAGGACAGGCGATAGCAATCAGCCCCAGCATTTT | CASSSSIRTGDSNQPQHF
TRBJ1-1 | - | TRBV6-5 | few | TGTGCCAGCAGCTACAGTCAGGGGACTGAAGCTTTCTTT | CASSYSQGTEAFF
TRBJ2-5 | - | TRBV6-5 | - | TGTGCCAGCAGCCTCGACAGTGCCCGGATGACCCAGTACTTC | CASSLDSARMTQYF
TRBJ2-3 | TRBD2 | TRBV19 | - | TGTGCCAGTAATAGCGGGCAGGGCACAGATACGCAGTATTTT | CASNSGQGTDTQYF
TRBJ2-1 | TRBD2 | TRBV7-9 | - | TGTGCCAGCAGCACCCTTAGCGGGGGAACCTACAATGAGCAGTTCTTC | CASSTLSGGTYNEQFF
TRBJ2-3 | - | TRBV18 | once | TGTGCCAGCTCACCCGGACTCTCACTCACAGATACGCAGTATTTT | CASSPGLSLTDTQYF
TRBJ1-1 | - | TRBV9 | - | TGTGCCAGCAGCCCAACACAGGCCAGGGCCTTTATGAACACTGAAGCTTTCTTT | CASSPTQARAFMNTEAFF
TRBJ2-3 | TRBD2 | TRBV11-3 | - | TGTGCCAGCAGCCAAAGACCCAGTAGCGGGATCGGAGATACGCAGTATTTT | CASSQRPSSGIGDTQYF
TRBJ1-1 | - | TRBV7-2 | - | TGTGCCAGCAGCTTAGCCCGGGCTGAAGCTTTCTTT | CASSLARAEAFF
TRBJ1-2 | - | TRBV5-6 | - | TGTGCCAGCAGCTTGGATGACAGGAAAGAGGGCTACACCTTC | CASSLDDRKEGYTF
TRBJ1-2 | - | TRBV6-5 | once | TGTGCCAGCTCCATCCGGGGAGCGTCGCACTATGGCTACACCTTC | CASSIRGASHYGYTF
TRBJ2-3 | - | TRBV28 | - | TGTGCCAGCAAAGAGGGAGCGGAAGATACGCAGTATTTT | CASKEGAEDTQYF
TRBJ2-2 | TRBD2 | TRBV6-6 | - | TGTGCCAGCAAAGCGGGAGTCTCCGGGGAGCTGTTTTTT | CASKAGVSGELFF
TRBJ2-7 | - | TRBV2 | once | TGTGCCAGCAGTTACAGGGTCGCCAACGAGCAGTACTTC | CASSYRVANEQYF
TRBJ1-4 | - | TRBV5-6 | once | TGTGCCAGCAGCTACCCACAGGAGACAAATGAAAAACTGTTTTTT | CASSYPQETNEKLFF